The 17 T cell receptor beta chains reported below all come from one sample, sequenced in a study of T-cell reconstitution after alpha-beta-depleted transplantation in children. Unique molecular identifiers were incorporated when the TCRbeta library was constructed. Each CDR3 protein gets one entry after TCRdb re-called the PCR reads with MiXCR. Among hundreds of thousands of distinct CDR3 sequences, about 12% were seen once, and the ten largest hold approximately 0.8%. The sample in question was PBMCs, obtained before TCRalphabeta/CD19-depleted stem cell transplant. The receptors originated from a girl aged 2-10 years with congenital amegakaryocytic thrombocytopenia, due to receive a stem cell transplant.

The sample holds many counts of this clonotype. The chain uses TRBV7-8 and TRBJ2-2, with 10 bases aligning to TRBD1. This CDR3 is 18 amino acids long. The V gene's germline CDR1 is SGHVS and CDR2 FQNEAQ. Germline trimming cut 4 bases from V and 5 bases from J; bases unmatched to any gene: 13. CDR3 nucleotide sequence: TGTGCCAGCAGCTACCCTTATCCGGACAGGGGGAATACCGGGGAGCTGTTTTTT. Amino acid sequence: CASSYPYPDRGNTGELFF.

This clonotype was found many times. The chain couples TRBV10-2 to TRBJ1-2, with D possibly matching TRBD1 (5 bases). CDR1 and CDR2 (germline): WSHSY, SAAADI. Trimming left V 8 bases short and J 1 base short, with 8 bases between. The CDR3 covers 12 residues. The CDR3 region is CASGDGNYGYTF. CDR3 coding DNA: TGCGCCAGCGGGGACGGTAACTATGGCTACACCTTC.

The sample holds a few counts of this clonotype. Here the CDR3 reads CASSRGEVRQFF. The CDR3 DNA follows: TGTGCCAGCAGCCGGGGGGAGGTCCGGCAGTTCTTC. The rearrangement links TRBV14 to TRBJ2-1; D is perhaps TRBD2 (6 bases). This CDR3 has 12 residues. From germline, CDR1 is SGHDN and CDR2 FVKESK. V was pared by 4 bases and J by 12 bases, with 13 bases between.

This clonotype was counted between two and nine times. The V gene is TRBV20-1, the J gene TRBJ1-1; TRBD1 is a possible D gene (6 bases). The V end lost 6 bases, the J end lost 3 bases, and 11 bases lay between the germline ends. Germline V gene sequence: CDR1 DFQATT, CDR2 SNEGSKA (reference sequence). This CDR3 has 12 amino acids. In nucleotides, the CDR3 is TGCAGTGCGAAAAGGGGGGACACTGAAGCTTTCTTT. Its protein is CSAKRGDTEAFF.

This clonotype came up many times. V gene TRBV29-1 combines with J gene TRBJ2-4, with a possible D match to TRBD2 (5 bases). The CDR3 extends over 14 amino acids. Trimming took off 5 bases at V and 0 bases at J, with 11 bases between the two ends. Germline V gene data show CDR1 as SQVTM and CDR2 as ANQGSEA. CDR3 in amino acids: CSVLGSRAKNIQYF. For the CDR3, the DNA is TGCAGCGTTCTAGGGAGTAGAGCCAAAAACATTCAGTACTTC.

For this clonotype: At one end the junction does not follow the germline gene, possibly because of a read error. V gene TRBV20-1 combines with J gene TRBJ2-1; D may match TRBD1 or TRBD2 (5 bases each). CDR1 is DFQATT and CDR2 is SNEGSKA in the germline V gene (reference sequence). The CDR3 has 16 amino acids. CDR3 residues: CCARKPGASRDWEQFF. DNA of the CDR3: TGCTGTGCTAGAAAGCCCGGGGCCTCCCGGGATTGGGAGCAGTTCTTC.

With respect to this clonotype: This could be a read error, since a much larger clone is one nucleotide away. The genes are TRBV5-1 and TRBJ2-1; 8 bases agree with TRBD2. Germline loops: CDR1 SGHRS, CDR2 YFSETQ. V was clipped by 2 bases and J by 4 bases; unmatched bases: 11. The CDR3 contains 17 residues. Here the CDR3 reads CASSFGRTSRKYNEQFF. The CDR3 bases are TGCGCCAGCAGCTTCGGGCGGACTAGCAGAAAATACAATGAGCAGTTCTTC.

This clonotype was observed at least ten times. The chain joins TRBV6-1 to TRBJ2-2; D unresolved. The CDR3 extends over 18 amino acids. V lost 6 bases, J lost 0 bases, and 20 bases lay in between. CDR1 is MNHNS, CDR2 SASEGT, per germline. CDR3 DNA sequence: TGTGCCAGCAGCCGAGTCCTCCTCCGACTCACGAACACCGGGGAGCTGTTTTTT. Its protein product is CASSRVLLRLTNTGELFF.

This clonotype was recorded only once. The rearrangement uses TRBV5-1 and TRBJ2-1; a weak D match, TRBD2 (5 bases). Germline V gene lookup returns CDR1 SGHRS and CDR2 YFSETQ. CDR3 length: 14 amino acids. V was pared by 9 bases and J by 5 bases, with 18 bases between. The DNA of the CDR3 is TGCGCCACCGGGATGGGAAACGGCGACAATGAGCAGTTCTTC. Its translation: CATGMGNGDNEQFF.

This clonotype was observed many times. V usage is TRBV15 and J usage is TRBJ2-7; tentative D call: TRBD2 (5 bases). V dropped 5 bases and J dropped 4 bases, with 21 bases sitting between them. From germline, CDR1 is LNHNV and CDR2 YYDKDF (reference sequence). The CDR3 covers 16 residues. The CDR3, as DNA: TGTGCCACCAGCCTTGACTATCCCCCAGCGACGTACGAGCAGTACTTC. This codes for CATSLDYPPATYEQYF.

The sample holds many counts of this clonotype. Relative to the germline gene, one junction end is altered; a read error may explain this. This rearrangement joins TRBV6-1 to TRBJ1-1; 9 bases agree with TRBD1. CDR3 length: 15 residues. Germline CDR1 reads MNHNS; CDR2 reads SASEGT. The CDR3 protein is CASSTPGTGNAEAFF. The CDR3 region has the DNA TGTGCCAGCAGTACCCCCGGGACAGGGAACGCTGAAGCTTTCTTT.

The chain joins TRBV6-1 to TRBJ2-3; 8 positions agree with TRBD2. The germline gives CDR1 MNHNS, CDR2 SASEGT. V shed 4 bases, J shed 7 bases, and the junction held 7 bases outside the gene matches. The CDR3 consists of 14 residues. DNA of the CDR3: TGTGCCAGCAGTGTGGAAGCGGGAGTGAATACGCAGTATTTT. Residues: CASSVEAGVNTQYF.

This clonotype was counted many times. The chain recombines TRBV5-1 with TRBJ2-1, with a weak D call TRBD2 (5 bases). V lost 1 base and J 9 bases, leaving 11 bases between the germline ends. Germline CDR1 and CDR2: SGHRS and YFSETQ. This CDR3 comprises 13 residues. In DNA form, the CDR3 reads TGCGCCAGCAGCTTGCTCGAGAGGGCTGAGCAGTTCTTC. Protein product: CASSLLERAEQFF.

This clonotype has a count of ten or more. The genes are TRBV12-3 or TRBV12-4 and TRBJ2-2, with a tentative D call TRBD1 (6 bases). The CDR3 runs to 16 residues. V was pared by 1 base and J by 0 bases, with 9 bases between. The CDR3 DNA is TGTGCCAGCAGTTTAGGGACAGCAACGAACACCGGGGAGCTGTTTTTT. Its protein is CASSLGTATNTGELFF.

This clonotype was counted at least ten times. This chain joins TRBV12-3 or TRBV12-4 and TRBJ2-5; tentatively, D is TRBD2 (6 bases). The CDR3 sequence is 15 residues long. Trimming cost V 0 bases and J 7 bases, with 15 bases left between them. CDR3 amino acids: CASSLATGGAGTQYF. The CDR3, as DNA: TGTGCCAGCAGTTTAGCTACCGGAGGAGCGGGGACCCAGTACTTC.

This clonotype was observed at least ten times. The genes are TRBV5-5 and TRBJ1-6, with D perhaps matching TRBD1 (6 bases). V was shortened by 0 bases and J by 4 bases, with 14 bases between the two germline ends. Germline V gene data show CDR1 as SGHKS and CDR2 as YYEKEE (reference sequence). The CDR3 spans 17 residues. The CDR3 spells CASSLDPRQAYNSPLHF. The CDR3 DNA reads TGTGCCAGCAGCTTGGACCCCCGACAGGCTTATAATTCACCCCTCCACTTT.

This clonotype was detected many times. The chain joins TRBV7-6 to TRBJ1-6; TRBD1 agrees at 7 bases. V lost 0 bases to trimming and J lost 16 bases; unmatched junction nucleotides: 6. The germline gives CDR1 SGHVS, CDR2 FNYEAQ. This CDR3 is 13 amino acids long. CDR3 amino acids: CASSLAEDRSLHF. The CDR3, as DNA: TGTGCCAGCAGCTTAGCGGAGGACAGGTCACTCCACTTT.